This TCR beta chain was recovered during a study of T-cell memory formation after mild COVID-19. TCRdb passed the 5' RACE reads through MiXCR, listing each CDR3 protein once. The repertoire holds about 390,000 distinct CDR3 sequences, with approximately 16% as singletons. General observations from the study: Whether day 37 second-wave clones are SARS-CoV-2-specific was not confirmed.

Turning to this clonotype: Its specificity is not known.

The CDR3 is made up of 15 amino acids. Germline CDR1 reads MNHNY; CDR2 reads SVGAGI (reference sequence). The V gene lost 3 bases and the J gene lost 5 bases, with 15 bases spanning the gap. This TCR derives from a man between 18 and 35 years old who had mild COVID-19 (a few samples of this study predate the infection). Cell type and time point are not known. Specimen: PBMCs or a T cell subset sorted from them (not recorded which). V gene TRBV6-6 combines with J gene TRBJ2-3; TRBD1 might be the D (6 bases). The CDR3 bases are TGTGCCAGCAGTTATCCAAGACAGGTTCGAGATACGCAGTATTTT. Its protein is CASSYPRQVRDTQYF.